This TCR beta chain was sequenced in a study of shared clonotypes between healthy human individuals. The assay was immunoSEQ multiplex PCR, and TCRdb's table has in-frame clones only and misses some. The profile covers a few million clones, with 90% to 95% appearing a single time and about 0.37% taken by the ten largest. Trimming took 3 bases from V and 5 from J, leaving 22 bases between them. CDR1 PRHDT and CDR2 FYEKMQ come from the germline V gene (reference sequence). This CDR3 comprises 17 residues. This receptor was identified in a man between 18 and 35 years old in good health. Some clones in this sample may be carry-over from other donors' samples. The sequenced sample consisted of naive CD4+ T cells from PBMCs. Subset specified: CD45RA+ positively selected. V usage is TRBV13 and J usage is TRBJ1-1; no clear D. The CDR3, as DNA: TGTGCCAGCAGCTTCGTGTGGGAAGGGAGCGGGGATACTGAAGCTTTCTTT. Its translation is CASSFVWEGSGDTEAFF. The full variable domain, with the rest looked up from reference TRBV13 and TRBJ1-1, is AAGVIQSPRHLIKEKRETATLKCYPIPRHDTVYWYQQGPGQDPQFLISFYEKMQSDKGSIPDRFSAQQFSDYHSELNMSSLELGDSALYFCASSFVWEGSGDTEAFFGQGTRLTVV.